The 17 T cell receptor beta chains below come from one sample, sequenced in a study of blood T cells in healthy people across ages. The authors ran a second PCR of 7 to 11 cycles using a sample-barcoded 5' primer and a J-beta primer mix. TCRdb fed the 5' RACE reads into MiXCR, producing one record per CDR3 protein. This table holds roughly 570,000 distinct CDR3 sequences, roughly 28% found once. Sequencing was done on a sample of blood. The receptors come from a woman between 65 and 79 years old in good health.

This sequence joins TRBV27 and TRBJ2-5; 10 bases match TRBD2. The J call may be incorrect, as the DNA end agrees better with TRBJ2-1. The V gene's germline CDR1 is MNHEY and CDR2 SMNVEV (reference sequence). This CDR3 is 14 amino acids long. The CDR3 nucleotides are TGTGCCAGCAGTAGACAGCGGGGGGGGAGTGAGCAGTTCTTC. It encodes CASSRQRGGSEQFF.

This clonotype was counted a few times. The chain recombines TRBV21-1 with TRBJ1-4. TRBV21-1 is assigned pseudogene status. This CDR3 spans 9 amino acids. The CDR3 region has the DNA TGTGCCAGCAGCCGGAGAGGGCTTTTT. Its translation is CASSRRGLF.

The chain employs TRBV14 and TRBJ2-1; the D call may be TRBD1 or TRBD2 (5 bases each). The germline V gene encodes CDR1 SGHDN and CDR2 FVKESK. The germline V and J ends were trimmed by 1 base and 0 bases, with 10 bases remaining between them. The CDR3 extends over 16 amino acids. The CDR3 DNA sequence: TGTGCCAGCAGCCAAGTGGGACCCGCCTCCTACAATGAGCAGTTCTTC. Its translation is CASSQVGPASYNEQFF.

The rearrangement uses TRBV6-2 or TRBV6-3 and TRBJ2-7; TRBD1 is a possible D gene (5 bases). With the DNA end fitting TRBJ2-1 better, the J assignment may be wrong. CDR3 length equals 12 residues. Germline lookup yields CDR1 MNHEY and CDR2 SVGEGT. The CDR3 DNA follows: TGTGCCAGCAGTTACAGGGGTACTGAGCAGTTCTTC. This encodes CASSYRGTEQFF.

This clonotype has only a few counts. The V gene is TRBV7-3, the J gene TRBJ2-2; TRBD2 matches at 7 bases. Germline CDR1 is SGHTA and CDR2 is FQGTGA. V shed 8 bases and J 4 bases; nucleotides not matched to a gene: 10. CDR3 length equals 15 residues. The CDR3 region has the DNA TGTGCCAGCCGAAAAGGCGGGGGATCCACCGGGGAGCTGTTTTTT. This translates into CASRKGGGSTGELFF.

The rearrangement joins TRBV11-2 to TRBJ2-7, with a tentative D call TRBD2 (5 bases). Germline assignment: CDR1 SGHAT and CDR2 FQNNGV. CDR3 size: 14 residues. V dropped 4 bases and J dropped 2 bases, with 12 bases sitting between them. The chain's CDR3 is CASSSRSGPYEQYF. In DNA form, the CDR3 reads TGTGCCAGCAGCTCGAGAAGCGGACCCTACGAGCAGTACTTC.

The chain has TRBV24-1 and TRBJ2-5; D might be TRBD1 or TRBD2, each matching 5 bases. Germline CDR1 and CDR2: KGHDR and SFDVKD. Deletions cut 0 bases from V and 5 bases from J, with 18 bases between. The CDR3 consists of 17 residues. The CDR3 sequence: CATSDLLGDGKSETQYF. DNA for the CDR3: TGTGCCACCAGTGATTTGCTGGGGGACGGAAAGAGTGAGACCCAGTACTTC.

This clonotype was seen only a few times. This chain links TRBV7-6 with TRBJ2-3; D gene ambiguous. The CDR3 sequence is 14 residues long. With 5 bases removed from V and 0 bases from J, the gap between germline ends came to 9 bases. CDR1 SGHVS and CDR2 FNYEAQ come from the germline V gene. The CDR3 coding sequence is TGTGCCAGCAGCGCCGTCGGGAGCACAGATACGCAGTATTTT. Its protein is CASSAVGSTDTQYF. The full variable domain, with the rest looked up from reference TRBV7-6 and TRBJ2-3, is GAGVSQSPRYKVTKRGQDVALRCDPISGHVSLYWYRQALGQGPEFLTYFNYEAQQDKSGLPNDRFSAERPEGSISTLTIQRTEQRDSAMYRCASSAVGSTDTQYFGPGTRLTVL.

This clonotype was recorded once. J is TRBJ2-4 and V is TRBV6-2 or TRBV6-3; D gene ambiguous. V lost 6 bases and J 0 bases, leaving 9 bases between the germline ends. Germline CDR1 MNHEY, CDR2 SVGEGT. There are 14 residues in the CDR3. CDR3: CASRGGLAKNIQYF. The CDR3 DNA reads TGTGCCAGCAGAGGTGGGCTAGCCAAAAACATTCAGTACTTC.

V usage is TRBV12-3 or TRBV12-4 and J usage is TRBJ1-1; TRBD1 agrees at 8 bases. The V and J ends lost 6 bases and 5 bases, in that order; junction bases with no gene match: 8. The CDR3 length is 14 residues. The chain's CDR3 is CASRPTGGGTEAFF. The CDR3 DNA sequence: TGTGCCAGCAGACCCACAGGGGGGGGGACTGAAGCTTTCTTT.

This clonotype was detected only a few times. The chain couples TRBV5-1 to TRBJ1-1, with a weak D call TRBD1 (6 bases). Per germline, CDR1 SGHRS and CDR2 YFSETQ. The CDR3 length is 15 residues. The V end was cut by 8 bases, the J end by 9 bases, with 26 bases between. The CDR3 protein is CASSSSSGTTNQAFF. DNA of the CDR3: TGCGCCAGTAGTTCCTCATCCGGGACAACTAACCAAGCTTTCTTT.

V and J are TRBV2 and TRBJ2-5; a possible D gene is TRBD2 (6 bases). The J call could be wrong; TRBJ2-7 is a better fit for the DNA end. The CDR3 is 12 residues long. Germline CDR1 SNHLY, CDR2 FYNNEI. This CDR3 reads CATGGDFYEQYF. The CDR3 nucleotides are TGTGCCACCGGAGGGGATTTCTACGAGCAGTACTTC.

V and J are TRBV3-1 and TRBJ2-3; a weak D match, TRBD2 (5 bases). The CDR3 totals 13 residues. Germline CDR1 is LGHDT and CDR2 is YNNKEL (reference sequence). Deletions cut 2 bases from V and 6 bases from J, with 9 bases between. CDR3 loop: CASSQWRWDTQYF. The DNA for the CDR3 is TGTGCCAGCAGCCAATGGAGGTGGGATACGCAGTATTTT.

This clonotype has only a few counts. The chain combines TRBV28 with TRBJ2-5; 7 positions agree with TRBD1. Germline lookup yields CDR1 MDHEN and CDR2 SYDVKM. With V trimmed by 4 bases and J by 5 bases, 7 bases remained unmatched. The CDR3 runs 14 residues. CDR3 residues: CASSSQDRVETQYF. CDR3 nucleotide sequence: TGTGCCAGCAGTTCCCAAGACAGGGTTGAGACCCAGTACTTC.

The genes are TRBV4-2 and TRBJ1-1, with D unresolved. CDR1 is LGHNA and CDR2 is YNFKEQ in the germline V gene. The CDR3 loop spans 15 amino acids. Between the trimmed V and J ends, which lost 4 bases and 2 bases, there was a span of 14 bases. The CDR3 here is CASSPGESKNTEAFF. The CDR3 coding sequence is TGTGCCAGCAGCCCCGGGGAGTCAAAAAACACTGAAGCTTTCTTT.

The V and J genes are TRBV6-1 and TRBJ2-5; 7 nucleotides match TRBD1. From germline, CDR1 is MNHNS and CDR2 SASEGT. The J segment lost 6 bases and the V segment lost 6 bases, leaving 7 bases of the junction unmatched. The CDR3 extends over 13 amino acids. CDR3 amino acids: CASRDRSIQTQYF. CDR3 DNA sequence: TGTGCCAGCAGGGACAGGAGTATTCAGACCCAGTACTTC.

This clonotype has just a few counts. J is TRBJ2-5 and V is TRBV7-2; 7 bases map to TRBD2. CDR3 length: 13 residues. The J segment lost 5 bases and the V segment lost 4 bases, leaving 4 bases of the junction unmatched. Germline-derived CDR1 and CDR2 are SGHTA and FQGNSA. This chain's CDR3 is CASSSGRWETQYF. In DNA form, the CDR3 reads TGTGCCAGCAGCTCCGGGAGGTGGGAGACCCAGTACTTC.